This record concerns one TCR beta chain sequence. Its antigen remains unidentified. The V gene lost 8 bases and the J gene lost 4 bases, with 20 bases spanning the gap. Germline CDR1 and CDR2: GTSNPN and SVGIG (reference sequence). The CDR3 is made up of 14 amino acids. Method: immunoSEQ multiplex PCR; TCRdb's copy keeps in-frame clones and lacks some. The table has 140,000 to 150,000 clones, 85% to 95% seen once; the top ten hold around 10%. This specimen belongs to a study of T cell responses to AZD1222 COVID-19 vaccine. Findings and limits, study-wide: The reported proportion of spike-specific TCRs targeting unmutated variant regions was nearly half. With two AZD1222 doses given, Spike-specific TCR breadth and depth both rose. White British donors predominated, females outnumbered males, and clonal diversity was possibly underestimated.

The clonotype originates from an adult who had recovered from COVID-19. The rearrangement joins TRBV30 to TRBJ1-2; the D is unclear. The source was peripheral blood, collected after recovery from COVID-19. CDR3 in DNA: TGTGCCACCCCCCGGACCCGGAGCCCCTATGGCTACACCTTC. The encoded protein is CATPRTRSPYGYTF. Complete variable domain (other parts from reference TRBV30 and TRBJ1-2): SQTIHQWPATLVQPVGSPLSLECTVEGTSNPNLYWYRQAAGRGLQLLFYSVGIGQISSEVPQNLSASRPQDRQFILSSKKLLLSDSGFYLCATPRTRSPYGYTFGSGTRLTVV.